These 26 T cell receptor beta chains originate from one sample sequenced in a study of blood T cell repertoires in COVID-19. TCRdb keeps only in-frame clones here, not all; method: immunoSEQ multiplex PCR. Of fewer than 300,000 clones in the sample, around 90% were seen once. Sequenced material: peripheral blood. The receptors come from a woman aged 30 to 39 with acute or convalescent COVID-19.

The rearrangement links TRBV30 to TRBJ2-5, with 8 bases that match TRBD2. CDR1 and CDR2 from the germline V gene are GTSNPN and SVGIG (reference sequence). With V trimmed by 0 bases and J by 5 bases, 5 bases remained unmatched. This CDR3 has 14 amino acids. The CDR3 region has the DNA TGTGCCTGGAGTGTTTTAGCGGGAAGGGAGACCCAGTACTTC. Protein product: CAWSVLAGRETQYF.

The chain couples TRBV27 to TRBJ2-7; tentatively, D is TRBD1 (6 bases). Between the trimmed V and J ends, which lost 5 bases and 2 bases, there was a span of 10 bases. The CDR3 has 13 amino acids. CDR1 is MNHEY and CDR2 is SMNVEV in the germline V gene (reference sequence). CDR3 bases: TGTGCCAGCAGTGCTCAGGGGCCCTACGAGCAGTACTTC. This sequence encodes CASSAQGPYEQYF.

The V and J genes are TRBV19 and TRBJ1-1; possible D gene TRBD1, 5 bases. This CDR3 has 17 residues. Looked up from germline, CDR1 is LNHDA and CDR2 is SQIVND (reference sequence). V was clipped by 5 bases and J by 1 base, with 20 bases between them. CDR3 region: CASSSIGTGRGNTEAFF. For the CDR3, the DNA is TGTGCCAGTAGTTCAATTGGGACGGGGAGGGGGAACACTGAAGCTTTCTTT.

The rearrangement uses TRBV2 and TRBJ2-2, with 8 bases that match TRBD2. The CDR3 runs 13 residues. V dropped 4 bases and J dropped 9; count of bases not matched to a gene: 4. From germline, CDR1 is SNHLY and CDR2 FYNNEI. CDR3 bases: TGTGCCAGCAGTGTTGAGCGGGAGCGGGAGCTGTTTTTT. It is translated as CASSVERERELFF.

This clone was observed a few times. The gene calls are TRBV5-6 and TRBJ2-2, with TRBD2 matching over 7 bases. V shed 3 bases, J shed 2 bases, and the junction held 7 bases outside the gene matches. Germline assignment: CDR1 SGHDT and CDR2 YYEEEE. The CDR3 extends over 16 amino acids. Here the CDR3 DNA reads TGTGCCAGCAGCTCTGGCGGGAGCGGTAACACCGGGGAGCTGTTTTTT. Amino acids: CASSSGGSGNTGELFF.

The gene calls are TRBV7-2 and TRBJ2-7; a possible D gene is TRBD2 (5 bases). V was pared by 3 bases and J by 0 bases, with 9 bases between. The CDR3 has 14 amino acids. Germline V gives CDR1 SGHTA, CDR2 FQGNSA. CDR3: CASSFGISSYEQYF. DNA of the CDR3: TGTGCCAGCAGCTTCGGGATTAGCTCCTACGAGCAGTACTTC.

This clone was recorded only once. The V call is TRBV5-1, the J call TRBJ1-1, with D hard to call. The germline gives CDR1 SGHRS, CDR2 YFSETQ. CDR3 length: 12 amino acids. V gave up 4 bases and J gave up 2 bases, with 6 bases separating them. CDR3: CASSLSNTEAFF. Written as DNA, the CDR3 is TGCGCCAGCAGCCTATCTAACACTGAAGCTTTCTTT.

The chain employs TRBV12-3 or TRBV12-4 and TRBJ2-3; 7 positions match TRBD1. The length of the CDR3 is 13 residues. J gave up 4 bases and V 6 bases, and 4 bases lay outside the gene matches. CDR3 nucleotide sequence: TGTGCCAGCAGGGAAGGGGGCTCAGATACGCAGTATTTT. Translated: CASREGGSDTQYF.

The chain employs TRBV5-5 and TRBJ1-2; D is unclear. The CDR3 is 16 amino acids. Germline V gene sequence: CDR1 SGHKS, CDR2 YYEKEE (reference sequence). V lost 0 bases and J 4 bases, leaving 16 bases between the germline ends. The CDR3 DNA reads TGTGCCAGCAGCTTGGTCGTTTCTAGAACCCCCTATGGCTACACCTTC. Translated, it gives CASSLVVSRTPYGYTF.

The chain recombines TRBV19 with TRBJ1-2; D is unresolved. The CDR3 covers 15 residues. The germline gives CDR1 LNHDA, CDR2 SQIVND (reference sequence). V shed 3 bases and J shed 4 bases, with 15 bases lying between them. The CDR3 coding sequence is TGTGCCAGTAGTATGACCCTCGGCGGAACCTATGGCTACACCTTC. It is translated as CASSMTLGGTYGYTF.

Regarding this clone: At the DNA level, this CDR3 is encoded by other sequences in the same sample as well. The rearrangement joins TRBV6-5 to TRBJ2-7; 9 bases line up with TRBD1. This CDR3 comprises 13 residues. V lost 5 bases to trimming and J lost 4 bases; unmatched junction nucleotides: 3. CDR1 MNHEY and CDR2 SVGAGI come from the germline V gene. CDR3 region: CASSRDRVYEQYF. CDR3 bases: TGTGCCAGCAGTCGGGACAGGGTATACGAGCAGTACTTC.

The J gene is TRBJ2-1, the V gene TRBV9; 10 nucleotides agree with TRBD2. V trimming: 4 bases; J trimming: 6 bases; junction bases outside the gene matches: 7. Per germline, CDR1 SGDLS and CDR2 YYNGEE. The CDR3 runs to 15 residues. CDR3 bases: TGTGCCAGCAGCATCAGCGGGAGGGAACCCAATGAGCAGTTCTTC. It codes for CASSISGREPNEQFF.

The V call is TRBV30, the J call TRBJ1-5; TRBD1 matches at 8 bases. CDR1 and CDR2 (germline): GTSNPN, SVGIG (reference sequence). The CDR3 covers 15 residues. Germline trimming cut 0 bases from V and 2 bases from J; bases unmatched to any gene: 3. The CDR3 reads CAWSVRGQGNQPQHF. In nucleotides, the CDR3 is TGTGCCTGGAGTGTACGGGGACAGGGCAATCAGCCCCAGCATTTT.

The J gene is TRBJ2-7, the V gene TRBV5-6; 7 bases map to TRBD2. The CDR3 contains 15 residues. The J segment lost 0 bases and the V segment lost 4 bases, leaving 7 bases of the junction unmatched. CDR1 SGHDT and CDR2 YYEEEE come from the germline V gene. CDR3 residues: CASSISGLSSYEQYF. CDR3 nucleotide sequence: TGTGCCAGCAGCATTAGCGGGCTATCCTCCTACGAGCAGTACTTC.

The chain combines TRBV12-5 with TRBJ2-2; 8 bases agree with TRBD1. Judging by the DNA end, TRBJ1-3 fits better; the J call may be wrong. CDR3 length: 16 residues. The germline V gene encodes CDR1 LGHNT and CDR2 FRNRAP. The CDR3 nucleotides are TGTGCTAGTGGTCCCACCGACAGGGGTGGTGGAAACACCATATATTTT. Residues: CASGPTDRGGGNTIYF.

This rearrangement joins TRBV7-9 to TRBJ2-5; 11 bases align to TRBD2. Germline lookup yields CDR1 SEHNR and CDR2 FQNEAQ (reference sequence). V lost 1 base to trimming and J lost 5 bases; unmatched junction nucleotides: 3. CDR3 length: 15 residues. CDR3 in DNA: TGTGCCAGCAGCTTAGGGGCTAGCGGGAGGGAGACCCAGTACTTC. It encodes CASSLGASGRETQYF.

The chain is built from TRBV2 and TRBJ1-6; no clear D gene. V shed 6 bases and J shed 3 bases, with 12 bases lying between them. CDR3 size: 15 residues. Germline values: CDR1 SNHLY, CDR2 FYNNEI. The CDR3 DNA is TGTGCCAGCAGCCCCGTTTTCGGCTATAATTCACCCCTCCACTTT. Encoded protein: CASSPVFGYNSPLHF.

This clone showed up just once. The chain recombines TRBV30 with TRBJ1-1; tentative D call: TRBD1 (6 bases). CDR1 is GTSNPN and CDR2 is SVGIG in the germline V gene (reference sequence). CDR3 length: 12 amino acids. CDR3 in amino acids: CGTLQGRVDAFF. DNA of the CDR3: TGTGGGACATTACAGGGTCGGGTGGACGCTTTCTTT.

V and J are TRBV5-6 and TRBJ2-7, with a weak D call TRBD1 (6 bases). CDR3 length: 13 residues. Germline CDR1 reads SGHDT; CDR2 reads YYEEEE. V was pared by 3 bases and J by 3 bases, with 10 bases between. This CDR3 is CASSSGQLYEQYF. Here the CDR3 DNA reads TGTGCCAGCAGCTCCGGACAGCTCTACGAGCAGTACTTC. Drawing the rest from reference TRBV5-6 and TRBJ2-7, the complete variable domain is DAGVTQSPTHLIKTRGQQVTLRCSPKSGHDTVSWYQQALGQGPQFIFQYYEEEERQRGNFPDRFSGHQFPNYSSELNVNALLLGDSALYLCASSSGQLYEQYFGPGTRLTVT.

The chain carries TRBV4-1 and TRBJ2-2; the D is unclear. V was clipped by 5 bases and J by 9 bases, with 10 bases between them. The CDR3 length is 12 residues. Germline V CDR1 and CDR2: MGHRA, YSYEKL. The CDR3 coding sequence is TGCGCCAGCAGCTTACATCACCGGGAGCTGTTTTTT. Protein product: CASSLHHRELFF.

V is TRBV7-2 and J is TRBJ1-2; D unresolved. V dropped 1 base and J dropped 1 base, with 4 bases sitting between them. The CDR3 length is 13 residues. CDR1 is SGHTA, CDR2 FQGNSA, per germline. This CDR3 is CASSLVNNYGYTF. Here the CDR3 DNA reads TGTGCCAGCAGCTTAGTCAATAACTATGGCTACACCTTC.

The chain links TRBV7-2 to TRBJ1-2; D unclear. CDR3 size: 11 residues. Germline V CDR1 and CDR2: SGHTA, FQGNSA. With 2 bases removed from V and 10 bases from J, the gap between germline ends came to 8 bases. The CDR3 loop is CASSLSTVYTF. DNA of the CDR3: TGTGCCAGCAGCTTATCTACGGTCTACACCTTC.

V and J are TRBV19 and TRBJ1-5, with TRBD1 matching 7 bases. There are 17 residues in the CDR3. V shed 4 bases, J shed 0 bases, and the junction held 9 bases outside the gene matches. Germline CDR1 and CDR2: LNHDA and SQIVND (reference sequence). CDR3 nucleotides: TGTGCCAGTAGTAGAACGGGACAGATGATTAGCAATCAGCCCCAGCATTTT. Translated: CASSRTGQMISNQPQHF.

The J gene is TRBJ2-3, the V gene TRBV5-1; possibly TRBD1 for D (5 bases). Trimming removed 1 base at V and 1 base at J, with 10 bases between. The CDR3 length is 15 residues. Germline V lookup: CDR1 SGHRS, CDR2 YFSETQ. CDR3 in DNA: TGCGCCAGCAGCTTGAGCGCCAGGGGCACAGATACGCAGTATTTT. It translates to CASSLSARGTDTQYF.

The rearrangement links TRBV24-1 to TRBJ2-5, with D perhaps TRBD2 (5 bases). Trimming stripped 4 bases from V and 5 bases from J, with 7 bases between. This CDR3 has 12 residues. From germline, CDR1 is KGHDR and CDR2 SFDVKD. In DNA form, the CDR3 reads TGTGCCACCAGTGAGAGAGGGGAGACCCAGTACTTC. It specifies CATSERGETQYF.

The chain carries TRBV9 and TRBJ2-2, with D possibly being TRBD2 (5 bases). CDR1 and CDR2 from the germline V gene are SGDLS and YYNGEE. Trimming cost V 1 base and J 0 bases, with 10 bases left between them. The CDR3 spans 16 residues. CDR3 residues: CASSVSGRTNTGELFF. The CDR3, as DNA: TGTGCCAGCAGCGTAAGCGGCCGGACGAACACCGGGGAGCTGTTTTTT.